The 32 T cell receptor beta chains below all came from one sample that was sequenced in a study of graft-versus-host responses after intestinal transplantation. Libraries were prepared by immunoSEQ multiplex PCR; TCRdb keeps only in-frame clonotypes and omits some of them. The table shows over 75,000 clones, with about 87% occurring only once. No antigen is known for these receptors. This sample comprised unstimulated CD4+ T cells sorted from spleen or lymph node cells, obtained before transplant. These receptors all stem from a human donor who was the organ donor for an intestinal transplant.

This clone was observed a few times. As DNA, the CDR3 is TGCGCCAGCAGCTGGACAGTACCCTCCGAGCAGTACTTC. Protein sequence: CASSWTVPSEQYF. This chain joins TRBV5-1 and TRBJ2-7; a weak D match, TRBD1 (6 bases). CDR3 length: 13 residues. Trimming removed 3 bases at V and 6 bases at J, with 13 bases between. Germline V CDR1 and CDR2: SGHRS, YFSETQ. The whole variable domain, filled in from reference TRBV5-1 and TRBJ2-7, reads KAGVTQTPRYLIKTRGQQVTLSCSPISGHRSVSWYQQTPGQGLQFLFEYFSETQRNKGNFPGRFSGRQFSNSRSEMNVSTLELGDSALYLCASSWTVPSEQYFGPGTRLTVT.

The CDR3 protein is CASSDSRLAGGQTDTQYF. Here the CDR3 DNA reads TGTGCCAGCAGTGACTCGAGACTAGCGGGGGGACAAACAGATACGCAGTATTTT. The chain uses TRBV6-4 and TRBJ2-3, with TRBD2 identical over 13 bases. V was clipped by 0 bases and J by 3 bases; unmatched bases: 6. Germline CDR1 is MRHNA and CDR2 is SNTAGT. This CDR3 is 18 amino acids long.

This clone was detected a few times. CDR3 amino acids: CASSEWVGGGGPKTQYF. DNA for the CDR3: TGTGCCAGCAGCGAGTGGGTCGGTGGGGGGGGGCCGAAGACCCAGTACTTC. The chain is built from TRBV7-9 and TRBJ2-5, with TRBD2 as a possible D gene (7 bases). Trimming stripped 5 bases from V and 6 bases from J, with 25 bases between. The CDR3 length is 17 residues. Germline V gene sequence: CDR1 SEHNR, CDR2 FQNEAQ (reference sequence).

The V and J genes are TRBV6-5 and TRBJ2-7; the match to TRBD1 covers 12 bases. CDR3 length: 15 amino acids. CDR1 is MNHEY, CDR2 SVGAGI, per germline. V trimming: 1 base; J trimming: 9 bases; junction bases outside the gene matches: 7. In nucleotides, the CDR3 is TGTGCCAGCAGTTACTACGGGACAGGGGGCGCAGGGCAGTACTTC. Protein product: CASSYYGTGGAGQYF.

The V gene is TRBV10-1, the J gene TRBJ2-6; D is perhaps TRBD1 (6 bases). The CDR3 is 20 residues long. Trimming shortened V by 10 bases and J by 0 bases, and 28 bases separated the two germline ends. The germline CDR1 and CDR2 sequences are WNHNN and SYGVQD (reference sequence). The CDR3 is CATNLSEGRGSSSGANVLTF. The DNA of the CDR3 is TGCGCCACCAATCTCTCCGAGGGCAGGGGTTCGAGCTCTGGGGCCAACGTCCTGACTTTC.

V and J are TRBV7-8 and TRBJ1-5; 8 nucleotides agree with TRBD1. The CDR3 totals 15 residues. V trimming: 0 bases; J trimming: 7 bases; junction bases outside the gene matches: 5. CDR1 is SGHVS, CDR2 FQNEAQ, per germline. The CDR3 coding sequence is TGTGCCAGCAGCTTAGCATCAGGGGGCGAGCAGCCCCAGCATTTT. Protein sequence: CASSLASGGEQPQHF.

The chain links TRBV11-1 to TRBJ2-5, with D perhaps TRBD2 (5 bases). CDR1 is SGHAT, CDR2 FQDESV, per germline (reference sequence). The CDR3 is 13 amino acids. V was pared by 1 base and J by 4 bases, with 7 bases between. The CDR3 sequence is CASSLGGRETQYF. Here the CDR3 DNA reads TGTGCCAGCAGCTTAGGAGGGAGAGAGACCCAGTACTTC.

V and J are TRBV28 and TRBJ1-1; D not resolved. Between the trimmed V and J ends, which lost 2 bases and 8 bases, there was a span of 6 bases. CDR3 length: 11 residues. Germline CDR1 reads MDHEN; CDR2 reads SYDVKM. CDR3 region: CASSLRLEAFF. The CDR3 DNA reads TGTGCCAGCAGTTTACGACTAGAAGCTTTCTTT.

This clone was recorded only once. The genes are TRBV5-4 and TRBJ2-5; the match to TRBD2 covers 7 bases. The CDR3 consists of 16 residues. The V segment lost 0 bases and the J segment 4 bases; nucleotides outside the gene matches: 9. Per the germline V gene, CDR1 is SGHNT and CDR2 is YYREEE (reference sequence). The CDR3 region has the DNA TGTGCCAGCAGCTTGGCCCCCGGGAGCGGGACAGAGACCCAGTACTTC. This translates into CASSLAPGSGTETQYF.

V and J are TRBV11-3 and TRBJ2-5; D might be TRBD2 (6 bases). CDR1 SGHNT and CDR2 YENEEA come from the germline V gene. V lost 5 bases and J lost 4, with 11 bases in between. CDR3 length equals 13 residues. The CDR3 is CASSISGAETQYF. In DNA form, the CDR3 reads TGTGCCAGCAGCATTAGCGGAGCAGAGACCCAGTACTTC.

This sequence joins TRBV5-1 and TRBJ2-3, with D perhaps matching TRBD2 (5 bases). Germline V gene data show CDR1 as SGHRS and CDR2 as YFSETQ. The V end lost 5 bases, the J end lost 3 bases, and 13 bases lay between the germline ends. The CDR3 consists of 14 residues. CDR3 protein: CASSKAAGTDTQYF. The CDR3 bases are TGCGCCAGCAGTAAAGCGGCTGGTACAGATACGCAGTATTTT. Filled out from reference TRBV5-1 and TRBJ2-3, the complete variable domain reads KAGVTQTPRYLIKTRGQQVTLSCSPISGHRSVSWYQQTPGQGLQFLFEYFSETQRNKGNFPGRFSGRQFSNSRSEMNVSTLELGDSALYLCASSKAAGTDTQYFGPGTRLTVL.

CDR3 sequence: CASSLAGGFGTDTQYF. The CDR3, as DNA: TGCGCCAGCAGCTTGGCCGGGGGTTTCGGCACAGATACGCAGTATTTT. This chain links TRBV5-1 with TRBJ2-3; possible D gene TRBD2, 6 bases. V lost 0 bases and J lost 1, with 12 bases in between. The CDR3 is 16 amino acids. Germline V gene data show CDR1 as SGHRS and CDR2 as YFSETQ.

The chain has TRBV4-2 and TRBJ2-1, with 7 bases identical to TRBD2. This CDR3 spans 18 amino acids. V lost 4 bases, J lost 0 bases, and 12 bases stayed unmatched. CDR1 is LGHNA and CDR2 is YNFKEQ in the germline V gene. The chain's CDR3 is CASSPMLAAHRSYNEQFF. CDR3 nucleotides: TGTGCCAGCAGCCCCATGCTAGCGGCCCATCGCTCCTACAATGAGCAGTTCTTC.

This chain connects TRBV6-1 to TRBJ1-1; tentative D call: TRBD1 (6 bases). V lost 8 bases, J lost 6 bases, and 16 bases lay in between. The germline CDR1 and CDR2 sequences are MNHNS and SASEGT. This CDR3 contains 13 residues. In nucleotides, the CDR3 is TGTGCCAGCCGAGAGACAGGCAAGGCTGAAGCTTTCTTT. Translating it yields CASRETGKAEAFF.

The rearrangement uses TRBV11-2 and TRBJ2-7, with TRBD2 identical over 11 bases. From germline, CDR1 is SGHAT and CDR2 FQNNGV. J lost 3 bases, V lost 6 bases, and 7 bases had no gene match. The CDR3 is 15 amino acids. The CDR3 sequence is CASSPGLAGRYEQYF. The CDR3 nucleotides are TGTGCCAGCAGTCCTGGACTAGCGGGCCGCTACGAGCAGTACTTC.

The CDR3, as DNA: TGTGCCCTCCAGGACAGCTTTAGGTCCTATAATTCACCCCTCCACTTT. Translation gives CALQDSFRSYNSPLHF. This chain links TRBV27 with TRBJ1-6; perhaps TRBD1 as D (6 bases). Germline-derived CDR1 and CDR2 are MNHEY and SMNVEV (reference sequence). The CDR3 sequence is 16 residues long. The V end was cut by 11 bases, the J end by 1 base, with 18 bases between.

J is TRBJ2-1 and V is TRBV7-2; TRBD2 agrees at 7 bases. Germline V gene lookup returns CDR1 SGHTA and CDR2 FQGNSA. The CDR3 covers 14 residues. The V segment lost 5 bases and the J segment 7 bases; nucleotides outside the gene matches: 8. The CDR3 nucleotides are TGTGCCAGCAGCCCAGCGGGAATACGGAATGAGCAGTTCTTC. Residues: CASSPAGIRNEQFF.

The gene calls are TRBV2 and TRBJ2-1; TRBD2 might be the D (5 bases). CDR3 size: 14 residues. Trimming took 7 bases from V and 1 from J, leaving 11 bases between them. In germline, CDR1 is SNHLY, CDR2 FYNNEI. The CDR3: CASKRVASYNEQFF. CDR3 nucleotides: TGTGCCAGCAAGAGGGTAGCGTCCTACAATGAGCAGTTCTTC. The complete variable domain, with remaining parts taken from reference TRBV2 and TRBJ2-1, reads EPEVTQTPSHQVTQMGQEVILRCVPISNHLYFYWYRQILGQKVEFLVSFYNNEISEKSEIFDDQFSVERPDGSNFTLKIRSTKLEDSAMYFCASKRVASYNEQFFGPGTRLTVL.

CDR3 protein: CASSRDRVLGNEQFF. The CDR3 region has the DNA TGTGCCAGCAGCCGGGACAGGGTTCTCGGAAATGAGCAGTTCTTC. V gene TRBV5-6 combines with J gene TRBJ2-1; 9 bases are a match to TRBD1. J gave up 7 bases and V 4 bases, and 9 bases lay outside the gene matches. This CDR3 has 15 amino acids. Germline V CDR1 and CDR2: SGHDT, YYEEEE.

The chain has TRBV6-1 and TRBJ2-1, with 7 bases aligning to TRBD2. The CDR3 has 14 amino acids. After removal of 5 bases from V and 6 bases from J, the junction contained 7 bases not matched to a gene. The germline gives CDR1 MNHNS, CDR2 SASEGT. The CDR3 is CASSTAGPLNEQFF. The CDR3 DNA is TGTGCCAGCAGTACAGCGGGGCCCCTCAATGAGCAGTTCTTC.

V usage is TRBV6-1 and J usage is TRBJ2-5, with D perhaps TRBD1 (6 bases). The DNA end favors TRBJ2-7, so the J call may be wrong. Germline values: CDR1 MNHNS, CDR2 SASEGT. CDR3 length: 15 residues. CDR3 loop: CASSEAWGPWGEQYF. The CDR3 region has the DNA TGTGCCAGCAGTGAAGCTTGGGGGCCTTGGGGCGAGCAGTACTTC.

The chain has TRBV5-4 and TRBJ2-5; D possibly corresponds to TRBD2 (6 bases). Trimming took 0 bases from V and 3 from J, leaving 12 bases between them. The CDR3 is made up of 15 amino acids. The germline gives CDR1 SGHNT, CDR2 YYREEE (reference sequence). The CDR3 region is CASSLARWREETQYF. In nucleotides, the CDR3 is TGTGCCAGCAGCTTGGCCAGGTGGAGGGAAGAGACCCAGTACTTC.

CDR3 DNA sequence: TGCGCCAGCAGCGGGGGACAGGGACCTAATTCACCCCTCCACTTT. It codes for CASSGGQGPNSPLHF. The rearrangement uses TRBV5-1 and TRBJ1-6; 9 nucleotides line up with TRBD1. V was pared by 4 bases and J by 6 bases, with 5 bases of the junction left unmatched. Germline V gene data show CDR1 as SGHRS and CDR2 as YFSETQ. CDR3 length: 15 residues.

The CDR3 sequence is CASSRQGTETQYF. CDR3 nucleotides: TGTGCCAGCAGCAGACAGGGGACGGAGACCCAGTACTTC. V gene TRBV28 combines with J gene TRBJ2-5, with 8 bases identical to TRBD1. Germline CDR1 MDHEN, CDR2 SYDVKM. V dropped 6 bases and J dropped 5; count of bases not matched to a gene: 5. This CDR3 region has 13 residues.

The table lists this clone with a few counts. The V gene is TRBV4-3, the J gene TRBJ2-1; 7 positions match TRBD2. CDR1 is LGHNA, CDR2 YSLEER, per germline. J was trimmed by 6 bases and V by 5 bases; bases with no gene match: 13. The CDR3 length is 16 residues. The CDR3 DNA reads TGCGCCAGCAGCTCACGATACGATCTAGCGGCCAATGAGCAGTTCTTC. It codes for CASSSRYDLAANEQFF.

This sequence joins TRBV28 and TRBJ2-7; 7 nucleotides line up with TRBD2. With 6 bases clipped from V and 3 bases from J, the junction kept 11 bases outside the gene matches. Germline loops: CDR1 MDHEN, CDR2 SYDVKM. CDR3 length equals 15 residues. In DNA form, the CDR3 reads TGTGCCAGCAGCAGATCTGGGGGGGTGGACTACGAGCAGTACTTC. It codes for CASSRSGGVDYEQYF.

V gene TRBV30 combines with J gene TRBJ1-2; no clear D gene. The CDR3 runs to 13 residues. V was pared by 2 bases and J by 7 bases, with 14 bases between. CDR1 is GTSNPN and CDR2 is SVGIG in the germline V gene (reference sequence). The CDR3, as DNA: TGTGCCTGGAGTTCCTCCTACCCTGGTGGCTACACCTTC. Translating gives CAWSSSYPGGYTF.

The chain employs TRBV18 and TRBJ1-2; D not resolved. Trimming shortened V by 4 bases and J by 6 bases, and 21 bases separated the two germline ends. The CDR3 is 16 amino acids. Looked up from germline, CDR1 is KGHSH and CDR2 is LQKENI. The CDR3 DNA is TGTGCCAGCTCACTAATGACCGGCCCGGAGGTGAATGGCTACACCTTC. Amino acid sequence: CASSLMTGPEVNGYTF. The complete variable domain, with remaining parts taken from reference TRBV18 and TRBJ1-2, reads NAGVMQNPRHLVRRRGQEARLRCSPMKGHSHVYWYRQLPEEGLKFMVYLQKENIIDESGMPKERFSAEFPKEGPSILRIQQVVRGDSAAYFCASSLMTGPEVNGYTFGSGTRLTVV.

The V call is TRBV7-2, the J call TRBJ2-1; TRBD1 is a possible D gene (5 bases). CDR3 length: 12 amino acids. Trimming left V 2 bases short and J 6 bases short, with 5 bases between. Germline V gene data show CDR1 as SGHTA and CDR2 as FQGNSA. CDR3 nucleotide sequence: TGTGCCAGCAGCTTAACAGGCAATGAGCAGTTCTTC. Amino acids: CASSLTGNEQFF.

The CDR3 DNA reads as TGTGCCAGCAGTGACGAGGCAGCCTCCTACAATGAGCAGTTCTTC. Encoded protein: CASSDEAASYNEQFF. The chain employs TRBV2 and TRBJ2-1, with D unclear. Germline CDR1 reads SNHLY; CDR2 reads FYNNEI. V was pared by 3 bases and J by 0 bases, with 9 bases between. The CDR3 consists of 15 residues.

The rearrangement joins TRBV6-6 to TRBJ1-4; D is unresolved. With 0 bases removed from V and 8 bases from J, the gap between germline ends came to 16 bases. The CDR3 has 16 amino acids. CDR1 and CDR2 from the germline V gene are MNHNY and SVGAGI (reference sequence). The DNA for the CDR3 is TGTGCCAGCAGTTACTCCCCGGGGTCGAGGCCCGAAAAACTGTTTTTT. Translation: CASSYSPGSRPEKLFF.

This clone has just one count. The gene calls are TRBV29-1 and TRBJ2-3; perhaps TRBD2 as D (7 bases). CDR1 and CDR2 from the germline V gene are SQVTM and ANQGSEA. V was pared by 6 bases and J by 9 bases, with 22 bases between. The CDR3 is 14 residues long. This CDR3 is CSVLPRVKGGTQYF. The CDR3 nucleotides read TGCAGCGTCCTACCGCGGGTGAAGGGGGGGACGCAGTATTTT.